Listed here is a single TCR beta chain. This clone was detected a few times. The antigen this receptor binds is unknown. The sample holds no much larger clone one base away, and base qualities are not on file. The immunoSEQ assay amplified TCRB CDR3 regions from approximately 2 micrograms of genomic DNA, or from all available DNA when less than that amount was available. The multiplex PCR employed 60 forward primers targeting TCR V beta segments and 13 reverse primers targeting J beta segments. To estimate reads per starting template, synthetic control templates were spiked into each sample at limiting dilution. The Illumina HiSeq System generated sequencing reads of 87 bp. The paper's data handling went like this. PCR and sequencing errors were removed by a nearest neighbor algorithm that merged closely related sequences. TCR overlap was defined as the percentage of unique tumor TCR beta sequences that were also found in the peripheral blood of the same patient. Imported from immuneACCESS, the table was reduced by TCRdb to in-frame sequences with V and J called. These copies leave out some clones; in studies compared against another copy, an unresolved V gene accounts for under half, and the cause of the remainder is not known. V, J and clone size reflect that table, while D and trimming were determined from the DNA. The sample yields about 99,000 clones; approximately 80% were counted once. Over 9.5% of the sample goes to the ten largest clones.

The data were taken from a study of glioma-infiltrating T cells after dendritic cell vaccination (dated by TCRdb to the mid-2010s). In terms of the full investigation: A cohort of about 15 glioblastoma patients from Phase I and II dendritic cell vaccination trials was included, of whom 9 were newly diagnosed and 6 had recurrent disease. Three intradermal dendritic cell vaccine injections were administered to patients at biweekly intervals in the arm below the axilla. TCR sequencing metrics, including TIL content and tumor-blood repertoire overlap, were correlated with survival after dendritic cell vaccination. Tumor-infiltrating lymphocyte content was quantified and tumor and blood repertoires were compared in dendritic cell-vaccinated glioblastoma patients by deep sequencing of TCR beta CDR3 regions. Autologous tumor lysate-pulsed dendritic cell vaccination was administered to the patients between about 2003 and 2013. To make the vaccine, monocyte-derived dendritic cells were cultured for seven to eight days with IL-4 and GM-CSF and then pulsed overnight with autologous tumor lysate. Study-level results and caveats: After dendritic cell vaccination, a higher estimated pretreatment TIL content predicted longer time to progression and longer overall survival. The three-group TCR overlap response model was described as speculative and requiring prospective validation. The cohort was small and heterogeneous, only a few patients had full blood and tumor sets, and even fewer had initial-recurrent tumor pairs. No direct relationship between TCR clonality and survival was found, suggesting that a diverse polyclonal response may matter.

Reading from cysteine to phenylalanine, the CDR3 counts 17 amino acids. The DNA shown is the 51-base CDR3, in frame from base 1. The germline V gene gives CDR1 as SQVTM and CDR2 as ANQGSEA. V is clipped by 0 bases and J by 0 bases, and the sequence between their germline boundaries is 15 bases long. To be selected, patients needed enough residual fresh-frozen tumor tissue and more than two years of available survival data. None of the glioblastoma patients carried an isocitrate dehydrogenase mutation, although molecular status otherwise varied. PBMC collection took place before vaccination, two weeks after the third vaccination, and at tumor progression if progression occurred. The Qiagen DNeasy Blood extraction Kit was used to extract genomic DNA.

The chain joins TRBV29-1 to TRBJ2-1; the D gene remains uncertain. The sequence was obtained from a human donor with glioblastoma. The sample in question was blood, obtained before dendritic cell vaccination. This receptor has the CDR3 CSVEDGPSPSSYNEQFF. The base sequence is TGCAGCGTTGAAGATGGGCCCTCCCCGAGCTCCTACAATGAGCAGTTCTTC.